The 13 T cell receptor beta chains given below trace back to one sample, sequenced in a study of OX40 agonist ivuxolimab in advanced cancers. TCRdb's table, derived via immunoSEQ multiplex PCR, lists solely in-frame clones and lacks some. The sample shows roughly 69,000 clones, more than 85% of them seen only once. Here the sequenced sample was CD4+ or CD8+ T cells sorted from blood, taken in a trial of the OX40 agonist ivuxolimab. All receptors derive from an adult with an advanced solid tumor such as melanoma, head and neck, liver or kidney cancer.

The CDR3 coding sequence is TGTGCCAGCAGGTCAGGAAATCAGCCCCAGCATTTT. It specifies CASRSGNQPQHF. The chain employs TRBV6-1 and TRBJ1-5; D is unresolved. Trimming removed 6 bases from V and 4 bases from J, with 7 bases in between. This CDR3 contains 12 residues. Germline V lookup: CDR1 MNHNS, CDR2 SASEGT.

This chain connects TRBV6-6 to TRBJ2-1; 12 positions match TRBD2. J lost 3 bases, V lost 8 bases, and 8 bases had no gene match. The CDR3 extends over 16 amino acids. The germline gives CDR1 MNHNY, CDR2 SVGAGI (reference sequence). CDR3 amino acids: CASWSTSGRFYNEQFF. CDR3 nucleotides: TGTGCCAGCTGGTCCACTAGCGGGAGGTTCTACAATGAGCAGTTCTTC.

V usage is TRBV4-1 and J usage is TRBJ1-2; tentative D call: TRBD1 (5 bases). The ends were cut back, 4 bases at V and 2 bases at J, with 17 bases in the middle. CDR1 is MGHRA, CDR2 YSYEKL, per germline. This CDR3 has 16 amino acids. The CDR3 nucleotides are TGCGCCAGCAGCCGCCCCGGGACGGAAGGAAACTATGGCTACACCTTC. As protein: CASSRPGTEGNYGYTF.

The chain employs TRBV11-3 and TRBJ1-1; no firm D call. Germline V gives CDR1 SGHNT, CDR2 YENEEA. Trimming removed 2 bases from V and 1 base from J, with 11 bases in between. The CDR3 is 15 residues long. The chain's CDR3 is CASSLLTEKNTEAFF. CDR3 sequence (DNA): TGTGCCAGCAGCTTATTAACAGAAAAGAACACTGAAGCTTTCTTT.

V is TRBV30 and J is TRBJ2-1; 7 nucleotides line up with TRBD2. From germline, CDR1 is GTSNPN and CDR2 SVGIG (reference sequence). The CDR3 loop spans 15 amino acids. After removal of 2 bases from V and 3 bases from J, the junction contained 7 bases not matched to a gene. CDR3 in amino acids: CAWSNGGIHYNEQFF. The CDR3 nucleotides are TGTGCCTGGAGTAACGGGGGGATTCACTACAATGAGCAGTTCTTC.

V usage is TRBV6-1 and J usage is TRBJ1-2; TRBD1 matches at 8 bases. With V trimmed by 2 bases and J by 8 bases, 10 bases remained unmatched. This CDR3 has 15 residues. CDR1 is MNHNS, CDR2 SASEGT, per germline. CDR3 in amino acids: CASSELQGAREGYTF. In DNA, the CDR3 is TGTGCCAGCAGTGAACTTCAGGGGGCGCGGGAAGGCTACACCTTC.

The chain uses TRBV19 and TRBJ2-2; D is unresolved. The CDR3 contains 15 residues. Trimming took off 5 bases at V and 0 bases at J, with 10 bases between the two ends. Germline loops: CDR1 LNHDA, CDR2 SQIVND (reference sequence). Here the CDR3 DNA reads TGTGCCAGTAGTCCGACGGCTCCGAACACCGGGGAGCTGTTTTTT. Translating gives CASSPTAPNTGELFF. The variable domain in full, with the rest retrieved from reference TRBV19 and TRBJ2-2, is DGGITQSPKYLFRKEGQNVTLSCEQNLNHDAMYWYRQDPGQGLRLIYYSQIVNDFQKGDIAEGYSVSREKKESFPLTVTSAQKNPTAFYLCASSPTAPNTGELFFGEGSRLTVL.

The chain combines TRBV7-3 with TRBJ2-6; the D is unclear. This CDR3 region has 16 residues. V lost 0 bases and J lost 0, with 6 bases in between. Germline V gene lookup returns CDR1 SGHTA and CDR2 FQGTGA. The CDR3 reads CASSLTGGSGANVLTF. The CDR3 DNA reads TGTGCCAGCAGCTTAACGGGTGGCTCTGGGGCCAACGTCCTGACTTTC. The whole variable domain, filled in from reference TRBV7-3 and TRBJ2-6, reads GAGVSQTPSNKVTEKGKYVELRCDPISGHTALYWYRQSLGQGPEFLIYFQGTGAADDSGLPNDRFFAVRPEGSVSTLKIQRTERGDSAVYLCASSLTGGSGANVLTFGAGSRLTVL.

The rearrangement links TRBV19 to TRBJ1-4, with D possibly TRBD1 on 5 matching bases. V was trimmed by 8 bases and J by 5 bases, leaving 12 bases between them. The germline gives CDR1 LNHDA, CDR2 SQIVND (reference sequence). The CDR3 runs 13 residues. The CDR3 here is CASSGTTNEKLFF. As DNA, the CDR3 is TGTGCCAGTTCCGGGACGACAAATGAAAAACTGTTTTTT.

The CDR3 protein is CASTTSGTGELFF. The CDR3 region has the DNA TGTGCCAGCACCACTAGCGGCACCGGGGAGCTGTTTTTT. V is TRBV6-1 and J is TRBJ2-2; 8 bases map to TRBD2. The CDR3 covers 13 residues. V was clipped by 7 bases and J by 4 bases; unmatched bases: 2. Germline V lookup: CDR1 MNHNS, CDR2 SASEGT.

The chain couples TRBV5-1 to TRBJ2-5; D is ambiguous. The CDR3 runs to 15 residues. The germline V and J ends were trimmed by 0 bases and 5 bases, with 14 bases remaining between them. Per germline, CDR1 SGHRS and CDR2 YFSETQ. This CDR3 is CASSLGTPARETQYF. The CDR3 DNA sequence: TGCGCCAGCAGCTTGGGCACCCCGGCCCGGGAGACCCAGTACTTC.

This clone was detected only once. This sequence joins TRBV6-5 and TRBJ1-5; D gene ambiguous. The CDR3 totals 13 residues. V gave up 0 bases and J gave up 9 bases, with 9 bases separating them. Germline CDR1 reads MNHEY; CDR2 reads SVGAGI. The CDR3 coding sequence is TGTGCCAGCAGTTACTCATGGGCTGGGCCCCAGCATTTT. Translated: CASSYSWAGPQHF.

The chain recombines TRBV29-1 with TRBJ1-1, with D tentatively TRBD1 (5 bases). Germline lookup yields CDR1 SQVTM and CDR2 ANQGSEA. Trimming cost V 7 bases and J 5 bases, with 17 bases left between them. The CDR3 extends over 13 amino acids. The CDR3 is CSAADTLSTEAFF. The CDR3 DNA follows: TGCAGCGCTGCGGACACCCTGAGTACTGAAGCTTTCTTT.